The T cell receptor beta chain under discussion was sequenced for a study of beta chain features in type 1 diabetes listed by TCRdb under 2018. With respect to the entire study: No differences in mean age, gender distribution, total cell number or subset yield were found between patients and healthy donors. The study compared TCRB repertoires of sorted circulating CD4+ T cell subsets between recently diagnosed type 1 diabetes patients and matched healthy donors. A total of some 110 million sorted cells were examined across all samples, and the number of cells per subset was strongly correlated with RNA yield. Naive and central memory subsets were obtained from all 30 or so donors, but regulatory and stem cell-like memory subsets were isolated from only 8 patients and 8 healthy donors. The investigation overall reported the following: In all four CD4+ subsets, TCRB CDR3 length was moderately but significantly shorter in type 1 diabetes patients. PCR may preferentially amplify shorter templates, but because patient and control samples were amplified and corrected together, any resulting skew would affect both groups equally. The naive, central memory and regulatory TCRB repertoires appeared to resemble one another more closely among patients than among healthy donors. At VDJ recombination sites, type 1 diabetes patients had fewer insertions and more deleted nucleotides, which implies abnormalities in thymic rearrangement. Because cDNA was sequenced instead of genomic DNA, highly expressing activated cells could be over-represented, though the groups showed no difference in activation or CD3 levels. HLA sub-analyses involved small numbers of individuals, so any influence of HLA type on TCRB rearrangement remained unresolved.

As for this clone: Its antigen remains undetermined. Base quality data are lacking; no much larger clone is found one base away.

The entire isolated RNA was reverse transcribed using the High Capacity cDNA Reverse Transcription Kit, and thus expressed TCRB transcripts were sequenced. Naive, central memory and regulatory T cell samples underwent deep immunoSEQ sequencing, averaging around 3.9 million total reads per sample. After sorted cells were lysed in RLT buffer, RNA was extracted with DNase-treated RNeasy Micro or Mini kits, with the choice depending on cell number. To prevent cross-contamination, each cell subset was processed individually, whereas patient and healthy donor samples were processed jointly. The immunoSEQ multiplex PCR was used to amplify TCRB sequences from cDNA, generating 87-bp fragments that spanned the CDR3 region. The amplicons were sequenced using the Illumina HiSeq platform. For the original study's pipeline: Synthetic template baselines were used to correct PCR bias computationally, reads within Hamming distance 2 were collapsed together, and singletons that could not be merged were discarded. By aligning reads against IMGT, V, D and J genes, CDR3 length, and insertions or deletions at six rearrangement sites were assigned. Within each subset, clonotype counts were normalized to the number of sorted cells before true diversity and Gini coefficients were calculated with the tcR R package. The overlap coefficient, calculated on TCRB nucleotide sequences, was used to quantify repertoire sharing. Out-of-frame TCRB sequences from naive cells were analyzed to stand in for the pre-selection repertoire. In its TCRdb copy, this immuneACCESS table keeps in-frame sequences only and misses some clones. Where compared with another copy, unresolved V genes explain less than half of these, and the others have no known cause. For V, J and clone size, that table is used; D and trimming come from the DNA. The sample contains some 200,000 clones, around 16% of them found a single time. Of the sample, approximately 0.087% falls within the top ten clones.

Sequences SGDLS (CDR1) and YYNGEE (CDR2) are obtained from the germline V gene. Including cysteine and phenylalanine, the CDR3 has 16 amino acids. Left in the record is the CDR3 DNA by itself, 48 bases read in frame from the first base. Relative to germline, V is 0 bases shorter and J is 2 bases shorter, with 12 bases between their ends. Each donor gave one peripheral blood draw, averaging approximately 120 mL, which was collected into heparinised tubes. A BD FACSAria II and a panel including CD45RO, CCR7, CD25, CD127, CD95 and CD27 were used to sort naive, central memory, regulatory and stem cell-like memory CD4+ T cells. A purity above 98% was achieved for all sorted populations. PBMCs were isolated right away by Lymphoprep density gradient centrifugation and were stained directly, without culture. Samples were stained and sorted in pairs, with one healthy donor and one patient per experiment, so that batch effects were minimized.

This sequence was found in a man between 25 and 39 years old with type 1 diabetes. This chain is built from TRBV9 and TRBJ2-1; perhaps TRBD1 is the D gene, with 6 bases matching. Material for sequencing was naive CD4+ T cells from blood. This specimen's cell subset or site label, interpreted: true naive CD4+ T cells. The DNA sequence is TGTGCCAGCAGCGTAGCTACTGGGGGCACCTACAATGAGCAGTTCTTC. Protein translation: CASSVATGGTYNEQFF.